These 10 T cell receptor beta chains originate from one sample sequenced in a study of T cell repertoires in cytomegalovirus infection. No antigen has been identified for these receptors. TCRdb itself ran the reads through MiXCR, one entry per CDR3 protein. The sample includes 700,000 to 850,000 distinct CDR3 sequences, roughly 33% of them seen just once. Specimen: cultured CD8+ T cells from PBMCs, collected from culture after CMV antigen stimulation. Every receptor here comes from a human donor in good health (CMV status not recorded). Some clones in this sample may be carry-over from other donors' samples.

This clonotype appeared a few times. CDR3 sequence reads: CASSYEFRYSNTGELFF. The CDR3 nucleotides are TGTGCCAGCAGTTACGAATTTAGGTACTCGAACACCGGGGAGCTGTTTTTT. V gene TRBV6-5 combines with J gene TRBJ2-2; no firm D call. The CDR3 has 17 residues. The germline gives CDR1 MNHEY, CDR2 SVGAGI. Trimming took 2 bases from V and 0 from J, leaving 13 bases between them.

Notes on this clonotype: Since a much larger clone is just one base distant, this may be a read error. As DNA, the CDR3 is TGTGCCAGCAGCTTTGGGGACTCGAGCACAGATATGCAGTATTTT. This encodes CASSFGDSSTDMQYF. The V call is TRBV7-8, the J call TRBJ2-3; tentative D call: TRBD2 (6 bases). The CDR3 has 15 residues. Germline CDR1 is SGHVS and CDR2 is FQNEAQ.

This sequence joins TRBV12-3 or TRBV12-4 and TRBJ1-1; no reliable D call. With 7 bases removed from V and 4 bases from J, the gap between germline ends came to 13 bases. CDR3 length equals 13 residues. The CDR3 nucleotides are TGTGCCAGCATCCCCCGGCTGGGCACTGAAGCTTTCTTT. Amino acid sequence: CASIPRLGTEAFF.

Note on this clonotype: Being one base from a much bigger clone, this may be a read error. The chain is built from TRBV7-2 and TRBJ2-5; the D is unclear. CDR1 SGHTA and CDR2 FQGNSA come from the germline V gene. CDR3 length: 12 residues. CDR3: CANSFWAETQYF. CDR3 DNA sequence: TGTGCCAACAGCTTCTGGGCTGAGACCCAGTACTTC. Drawing the rest from reference TRBV7-2 and TRBJ2-5, the complete variable domain is GAGVSQSPSNKVTEKGKDVELRCDPISGHTALYWYRQSLGQGLEFLIYFQGNSAPDKSGLPSDRFSAERTGGSVSTLTIQRTQQEDSAVYLCANSFWAETQYFGPGTRLLVL.

The sample holds a few counts of this clonotype. This sequence joins TRBV19 and TRBJ2-7; TRBD1 aligns across 8 bases. The CDR3 is 14 amino acids. V was pared by 8 bases and J by 2 bases, with 8 bases of the junction left unmatched. Germline V lookup: CDR1 LNHDA, CDR2 SQIVND (reference sequence). The CDR3 bases are TGTGCCAGTCGACCGGGACAGGATGCCTACGAGCAGTACTTC. As protein: CASRPGQDAYEQYF.

In its sample, this clonotype was seen a few times. This sequence joins TRBV19 and TRBJ1-5; D unresolved. The V end lost 1 base, the J end lost 2 bases, and 6 bases lay between the germline ends. The CDR3 is 14 residues long. CDR1 and CDR2 (germline): LNHDA, SQIVND (reference sequence). CDR3 region: CASSIVVGNQPQHF. CDR3 nucleotide sequence: TGTGCCAGTAGTATAGTTGTGGGCAATCAGCCCCAGCATTTT.

Only a few counts were recorded for this clonotype. The chain recombines TRBV24-1 with TRBJ1-2, with D unclear. This CDR3 has 12 amino acids. Germline V gives CDR1 KGHDR, CDR2 SFDVKD. V dropped 4 bases and J dropped 4 bases, with 6 bases sitting between them. The CDR3 nucleotides read TGTGCCACCAGTGAGCACAGCTATGGCTACACCTTC. As protein: CATSEHSYGYTF.

The gene calls are TRBV7-8 and TRBJ2-2, with D maybe TRBD2 (5 bases). The ends were cut back, 5 bases at V and 6 bases at J, with 16 bases in the middle. Looked up from germline, CDR1 is SGHVS and CDR2 is FQNEAQ. CDR3 length equals 15 residues. DNA of the CDR3: TGTGCCAGCAGCCCCGGGGTTTCGAGGGCCGGGGAGCTGTTTTTT. This translates into CASSPGVSRAGELFF.

The rearrangement joins TRBV12-3 or TRBV12-4 to TRBJ2-7, with D perhaps matching TRBD1 or TRBD2 (6 bases each). Trimming pared 4 bases from V and 7 bases from J, leaving 11 bases between. The CDR3 runs 12 residues. The CDR3 region has the DNA TGTGCCAGCAGTTCCGGGGGCGGGGAGCAGTACTTC. Protein product: CASSSGGGEQYF.

This clonotype was observed a few times. The rearrangement joins TRBV20-1 to TRBJ2-6; D is unclear. This CDR3 region has 17 residues. The V end was cut by 0 bases, the J end by 2 bases, with 14 bases between. Germline assignment: CDR1 DFQATT and CDR2 SNEGSKA (reference sequence). The CDR3 coding sequence is TGCAGTGCTAGAGATCGGAACAGCCTTACTGGGGCCAACGTCCTGACTTTC. Residues: CSARDRNSLTGANVLTF.